This T cell receptor (beta chain) was profiled in a study of blood T cell repertoires in COVID-19. About the study: T cells, B-cell-depleted T cells, or PBMCs provided the cDNA or gDNA that served as material.

The CDR3 has 14 residues. V lost 5 bases to trimming and J lost 4 bases; unmatched junction nucleotides: 6. CDR1 PRHDT and CDR2 FYEKMQ come from the germline V gene (reference sequence). The protocol was immunoSEQ multiplex PCR, while the TCRdb copy is restricted to in-frame clones and leaves out a portion. In the table there are 350,000 to 400,000 clones, about 88% of which are singletons. Sequenced: peripheral blood. This chain connects TRBV13 to TRBJ2-7; 9 bases match TRBD1. This clonotype was obtained from a woman aged 55-70 years with COVID-19, enrolled during active disease. The CDR3 region has the DNA TGTGCCAGCAGCACGACGACAGGGGGGTACGAGCAGTACTTC. Protein product: CASSTTTGGYEQYF.